This TCR beta chain derives from a study of T cells in Graves' hyperthyroidism and ophthalmopathy. Trimming took off 3 bases at V and 2 bases at J, with 10 bases between the two ends. There are 14 residues in the CDR3. From germline, CDR1 is LGHDT and CDR2 YNNKEL (reference sequence). TCR beta CDR3 region amplification was performed from RNA transcripts. When the TCR CDR3 underwent first-round RT-PCR, the HTBI primer set was used. Via MiXCR, TCRdb re-called the multiplex PCR reads, giving one row per CDR3 protein. The table includes hundreds of thousands of distinct CDR3 sequences, about 20% detected once. Findings and caveats of the study: Ophthalmopathy was model-predicted a median approximately 6.4 months pre-onset. In the blood, most expanded thyroid clonotypes above 0.001 appeared as well.

This clonotype was counted at least ten times. Its antigen is currently unknown. Exclusion of a patient resulted from uncontrolled infection, other autoimmune disease, pregnancy or lactation. The PBMCs were taken from around 10 ml of fresh peripheral blood. J is TRBJ2-5 and V is TRBV3-1; possible D gene TRBD2, 6 bases. Specimen: blood. The TCR comes from a man aged 40-49 years with Graves' ophthalmopathy. In DNA form, the CDR3 reads TGTGCCAGCAGCCACTCTAGCGTACAAGAGACCCAGTACTTC. It yields the protein CASSHSSVQETQYF.